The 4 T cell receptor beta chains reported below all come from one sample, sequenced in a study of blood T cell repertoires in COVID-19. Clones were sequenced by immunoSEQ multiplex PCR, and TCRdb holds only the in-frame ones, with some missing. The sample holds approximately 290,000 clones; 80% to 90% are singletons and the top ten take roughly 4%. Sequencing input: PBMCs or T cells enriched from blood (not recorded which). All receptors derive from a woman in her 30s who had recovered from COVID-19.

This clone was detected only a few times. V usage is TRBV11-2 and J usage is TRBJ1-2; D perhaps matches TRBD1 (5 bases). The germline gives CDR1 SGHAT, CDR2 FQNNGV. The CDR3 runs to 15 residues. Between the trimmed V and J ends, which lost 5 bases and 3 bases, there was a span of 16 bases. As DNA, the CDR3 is TGTGCCAGCAGCGTCGACAGATTTGGATACTATGGCTACACCTTC. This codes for CASSVDRFGYYGYTF.

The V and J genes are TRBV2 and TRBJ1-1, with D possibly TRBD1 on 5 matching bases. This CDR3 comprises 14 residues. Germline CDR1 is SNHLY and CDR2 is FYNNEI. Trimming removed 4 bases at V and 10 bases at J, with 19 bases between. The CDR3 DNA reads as TGTGCCAGCAGTGCCCCCTCAAGGACAATAGGAGCTTTCTTT. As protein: CASSAPSRTIGAFF.

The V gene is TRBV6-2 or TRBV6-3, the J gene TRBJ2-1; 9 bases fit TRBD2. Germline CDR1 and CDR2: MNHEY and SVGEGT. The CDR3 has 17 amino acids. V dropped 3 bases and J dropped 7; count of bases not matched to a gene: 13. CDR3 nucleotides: TGTGCCAGCAGTTATTATGTTGCGGGAGGGCCGCGGAATGAGCAGTTCTTC. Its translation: CASSYYVAGGPRNEQFF.

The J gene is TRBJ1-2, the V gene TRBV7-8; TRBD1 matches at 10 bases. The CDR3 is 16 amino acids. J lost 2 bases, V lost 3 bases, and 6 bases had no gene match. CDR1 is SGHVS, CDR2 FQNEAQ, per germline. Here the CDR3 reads CASSLGTGERNYGYTF. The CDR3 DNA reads TGTGCCAGCAGCTTGGGGACAGGGGAACGGAACTATGGCTACACCTTC.